This T cell receptor beta chain was identified during a study of neurological immune-mediated disorders. TCRdb recomputed calls from the 5' RACE reads with MiXCR, one row per CDR3 protein. The table records fewer than 80,000 distinct CDR3 sequences, 4.5% to 5.5% of them present only once. This clonotype was recorded many times. The V gene lost 0 bases and the J gene lost 2 bases, with 9 bases spanning the gap. The CDR3 has 15 residues. CDR1 is LNHNV and CDR2 is YYDKDF in the germline V gene (reference sequence). The sample comprised PBMCs. The TCR was taken from a woman aged 50 to 60 with multiple sclerosis. This chain links TRBV15 with TRBJ2-3; D is uncertain. The CDR3 loop reads CATSRDLGITDTQYF. The CDR3 DNA reads TGTGCCACCAGCAGAGATCTGGGAATCACAGATACGCAGTATTTT. Using reference TRBV15 and TRBJ2-3 for the parts outside the CDR3, the full variable domain is DAMVIQNPRYQVTQFGKPVTLSCSQTLNHNVMYWYQQKSSQAPKLLFHYYDKDFNNEADTPDNFQSRRPNTSFCFLDIRSPGLGDTAMYLCATSRDLGITDTQYFGPGTRLTVL.